Each of the 32 T cell receptor beta chains below was sequenced from the same sample in a study of sequential checkpoint blockade in melanoma. Treatment described: randomized to nivolumab then ipilimumab (arm A) or the reverse (arm B). The protocol was immunoSEQ multiplex PCR, while the TCRdb copy is restricted to in-frame clones and leaves out a portion. The data hold some 3,400 clones, with roughly 55% observed a single time. Sequenced material: CD8+ T cells sorted from blood (inferred from file names), taken from a patient given nivolumab and ipilimumab in sequence. The receptors were gathered from a human donor with melanoma.

The V call is TRBV6-5, the J call TRBJ1-1; D possibly corresponds to TRBD1 (5 bases). This CDR3 spans 15 amino acids. V was cut by 3 bases and J by 3 bases, with 14 bases left in between. Germline CDR1 and CDR2: MNHEY and SVGAGI. CDR3 residues: CASSYSGVGYTEAFF. The CDR3 nucleotides are TGTGCCAGCAGTTATTCGGGGGTAGGTTACACTGAAGCTTTCTTT.

The genes are TRBV7-3 and TRBJ2-3; the D gene is possibly TRBD2 (6 bases). Germline CDR1 SGHTA, CDR2 FQGTGA. The CDR3 runs 15 residues. V was trimmed by 6 bases and J by 4 bases, leaving 17 bases between them. The CDR3: CASSPVGGWADTQYF. CDR3 sequence (DNA): TGTGCCAGCAGTCCAGTGGGGGGTTGGGCAGATACGCAGTATTTT.

This chain uses TRBV5-4 with TRBJ2-7, with a weak D call TRBD2 (5 bases). The germline CDR1 and CDR2 sequences are SGHNT and YYREEE (reference sequence). Trimming cost V 0 bases and J 2 bases, with 9 bases left between them. This CDR3 contains 14 residues. The CDR3 DNA is TGTGCCAGCAGCTTGGGGGAGTACCCCTACGAGCAGTACTTC. Protein sequence: CASSLGEYPYEQYF.

Here the CDR3 reads CATSTTPAGGEQFF. CDR3 coding DNA: TGTGCAACCTCCACGACTCCAGCGGGAGGAGAGCAGTTCTTC. The rearrangement links TRBV12-2 to TRBJ2-1; TRBD2, as called in the table, went unchecked against the DNA. TRBV12-2 is a pseudogene locus. The length of the CDR3 is 14 residues.

The chain has TRBV29-1 and TRBJ2-1; 7 bases line up with TRBD2. CDR1 and CDR2 from the germline V gene are SQVTM and ANQGSEA. With V trimmed by 2 bases and J by 8 bases, 3 bases remained unmatched. The CDR3 is made up of 12 amino acids. The CDR3: CSVELGGDEQFF. In DNA, the CDR3 is TGCAGCGTTGAATTGGGAGGGGATGAGCAGTTCTTC.

This chain connects TRBV6-1 to TRBJ1-3, with D uncertain. The ends were cut back, 1 base at V and 4 bases at J, with 8 bases in the middle. The CDR3 has 14 amino acids. Germline values: CDR1 MNHNS, CDR2 SASEGT. CDR3 amino acids: CASSEDGGGNTIYF. In nucleotides, the CDR3 is TGTGCCAGCAGTGAAGACGGCGGGGGAAACACCATATATTTT.

This clone was recorded a few times. V usage is TRBV15 and J usage is TRBJ1-1, with TRBD1 matching over 7 bases. J lost 1 base, V lost 5 bases, and 4 bases had no gene match. This CDR3 has 14 residues. Germline V gene sequence: CDR1 LNHNV, CDR2 YYDKDF (reference sequence). The DNA of the CDR3 is TGTGCCACCAGCGGAACAGGGGAGAACACTGAAGCTTTCTTT. Residues: CATSGTGENTEAFF. Full variable domain (rest looked up from reference TRBV15 and TRBJ1-1): DAMVIQNPRYQVTQFGKPVTLSCSQTLNHNVMYWYQQKSSQAPKLLFHYYDKDFNNEADTPDNFQSRRPNTSFCFLDIRSPGLGDTAMYLCATSGTGENTEAFFGQGTRLTVV.

The chain links TRBV5-1 to TRBJ2-6; D is undetermined. The CDR3 spans 14 residues. V was shortened by 0 bases and J by 6 bases, with 7 bases between the two germline ends. Germline V lookup: CDR1 SGHRS, CDR2 YFSETQ. The CDR3 sequence: CASSLAQEANVLTF. The DNA for the CDR3 is TGCGCCAGCAGCTTGGCTCAGGAGGCCAACGTCCTGACTTTC.

This clone occurred once. The rearrangement links TRBV29-1 to TRBJ2-2; TRBD2 agrees at 8 bases. Trimming removed 4 bases from V and 4 bases from J; junction bases left unmatched: 8. Germline V lookup: CDR1 SQVTM, CDR2 ANQGSEA. CDR3 length: 15 amino acids. CDR3 bases: TGCAGCGTTGCCGACGGGGGGGCAGGCACCGGGGAGCTGTTTTTT. Translating gives CSVADGGAGTGELFF.

The rearrangement joins TRBV7-8 to TRBJ2-7; 7 positions agree with TRBD1. CDR1 is SGHVS, CDR2 FQNEAQ, per germline. After removal of 5 bases from V and 0 bases from J, the junction contained 7 bases not matched to a gene. The CDR3 is made up of 15 amino acids. CDR3 residues: CASSRTTGVSYEQYF. CDR3 nucleotide sequence: TGTGCCAGCAGCAGAACTACAGGGGTCTCCTACGAGCAGTACTTC.

The chain is built from TRBV4-1 and TRBJ2-2; D remains unclear. V lost 8 bases, J lost 0 bases, and 7 bases lay in between. The CDR3 has 13 residues. Per the germline V gene, CDR1 is MGHRA and CDR2 is YSYEKL. The CDR3 is CASGEANTGELFF. The CDR3 bases are TGCGCCAGCGGCGAGGCGAACACCGGGGAGCTGTTTTTT.

Here the CDR3 DNA reads TGCGCCAGCAGCTGGGGGGGGGACGACACTGAAGCTTTCTTT. This translates into CASSWGGDDTEAFF. The chain recombines TRBV5-1 with TRBJ1-1, with D possibly matching TRBD1 (5 bases). Germline-derived CDR1 and CDR2 are SGHRS and YFSETQ. The CDR3 is 14 residues long. The V end was cut by 3 bases, the J end by 3 bases, with 12 bases between. Full variable domain (rest looked up from reference TRBV5-1 and TRBJ1-1): KAGVTQTPRYLIKTRGQQVTLSCSPISGHRSVSWYQQTPGQGLQFLFEYFSETQRNKGNFPGRFSGRQFSNSRSEMNVSTLELGDSALYLCASSWGGDDTEAFFGQGTRLTVV.

V gene TRBV5-1 combines with J gene TRBJ2-3, with TRBD2 as a possible D gene (5 bases). With 0 bases removed from V and 2 bases from J, the gap between germline ends came to 10 bases. The CDR3 consists of 15 residues. Germline V gives CDR1 SGHRS, CDR2 YFSETQ. The CDR3 reads CASSLATDSTDTQYF. CDR3 coding DNA: TGCGCCAGCAGCTTGGCCACGGACTCCACAGATACGCAGTATTTT.

The chain is built from TRBV19 and TRBJ1-1; D unclear. Per germline, CDR1 LNHDA and CDR2 SQIVND (reference sequence). The V end was cut by 3 bases, the J end by 11 bases, with 13 bases between. The CDR3 has 12 residues. This CDR3 reads CASSIGGRNAFF. The CDR3 coding sequence is TGTGCCAGTAGTATTGGAGGCAGGAACGCTTTCTTT.

This clone was seen more than once but under ten times. This chain connects TRBV7-2 to TRBJ1-1, with D maybe TRBD1 (6 bases). Looked up from germline, CDR1 is SGHTA and CDR2 is FQGNSA. The CDR3 consists of 15 residues. V lost 1 base and J lost 0, with 9 bases in between. CDR3 sequence reads: CASSLVGGLNTEAFF. The CDR3 nucleotides are TGTGCCAGCAGCTTAGTCGGGGGGCTGAACACTGAAGCTTTCTTT. The variable domain in full, with the rest retrieved from reference TRBV7-2 and TRBJ1-1, is GAGVSQSPSNKVTEKGKDVELRCDPISGHTALYWYRQSLGQGLEFLIYFQGNSAPDKSGLPSDRFSAERTGGSVSTLTIQRTQQEDSAVYLCASSLVGGLNTEAFFGQGTRLTVV.

This clone is classed as medium-sized. The V gene is TRBV7-9, the J gene TRBJ1-2; perhaps TRBD1 as D (5 bases). In germline, CDR1 is SEHNR, CDR2 FQNEAQ (reference sequence). Trimming stripped 4 bases from V and 2 bases from J, with 14 bases between. CDR3 length: 15 amino acids. CDR3 DNA: TGTGCCAGCAGCTCCTTGGCCAGGGAAAACTATGGCTACACCTTC. Amino acids: CASSSLARENYGYTF. Combining the CDR3 with reference TRBV7-9 and TRBJ1-2 gives the whole variable domain DTGVSQNPRHKITKRGQNVTFRCDPISEHNRLYWYRQTLGQGPEFLTYFQNEAQLEKSRLLSDRFSAERPKGSFSTLEIQRTEQGDSAMYLCASSSLARENYGYTFGSGTRLTVV.

This clone is medium-sized. The chain is built from TRBV27 and TRBJ2-7, with 10 bases identical to TRBD1. The V segment lost 4 bases and the J segment 5 bases; nucleotides outside the gene matches: 11. Germline V CDR1 and CDR2: MNHEY, SMNVEV (reference sequence). The CDR3 consists of 16 residues. CDR3 residues: CASSSVPGQGIHEQYF. The CDR3 bases are TGTGCCAGCAGTTCGGTCCCGGGACAGGGGATCCACGAGCAGTACTTC.

The rearrangement links TRBV5-4 to TRBJ1-1, with D unclear. Germline loops: CDR1 SGHNT, CDR2 YYREEE (reference sequence). The CDR3 spans 12 residues. V was shortened by 0 bases and J by 11 bases, with 11 bases between the two germline ends. Here the CDR3 DNA reads TGTGCCAGCAGCTTGGTGGGTGGAGATGCTTTCTTT. It yields the protein CASSLVGGDAFF.

The genes are TRBV30 and TRBJ2-5, with D maybe TRBD1 (5 bases). The ends were cut back, 1 base at V and 4 bases at J, with 13 bases in the middle. The CDR3 sequence is 14 residues long. Germline V gives CDR1 GTSNPN, CDR2 SVGIG (reference sequence). The CDR3 region is CAWSASGYGETQYF. Written as DNA, the CDR3 is TGTGCCTGGAGTGCCTCAGGGTATGGAGAGACCCAGTACTTC.

This sequence joins TRBV19 and TRBJ1-2; 7 bases agree with TRBD1. The ends lost 7 bases at V and 4 bases at J; junction bases unmatched: 9. The germline gives CDR1 LNHDA, CDR2 SQIVND (reference sequence). The CDR3 length is 14 residues. In DNA form, the CDR3 reads TGTGCCAGTATTGACAGGGTTAGTGGCTATGGCTACACCTTC. Protein sequence: CASIDRVSGYGYTF.

This chain links TRBV9 with TRBJ2-7; D gene uncertain. V gave up 4 bases and J gave up 3 bases, with 14 bases separating them. The CDR3 sequence is 14 residues long. Germline CDR1 reads SGDLS; CDR2 reads YYNGEE. This CDR3 is CASSPRQYYYEQYF. As DNA, the CDR3 is TGTGCCAGCAGCCCTCGGCAGTACTACTACGAGCAGTACTTC.

V gene TRBV5-1 combines with J gene TRBJ1-2; 12 bases are shared with TRBD1. Germline assignment: CDR1 SGHRS and CDR2 YFSETQ. The V gene end was trimmed by 1 base and the J gene end by 6 bases; junction bases not matched to a gene: 4. The CDR3 is made up of 15 amino acids. The CDR3 loop is CASSLSGTGGNGYTF. CDR3 nucleotide sequence: TGCGCCAGCAGCTTGTCCGGGACAGGGGGCAATGGCTACACCTTC.

The chain is built from TRBV9 and TRBJ2-3, with 9 bases lining up with TRBD2. The V and J ends lost 5 bases and 2 bases, in that order; junction bases with no gene match: 9. The CDR3 totals 16 residues. Germline V CDR1 and CDR2: SGDLS, YYNGEE. CDR3 in DNA: TGTGCCAGCAGTTTCGAGACTAGCGGAAACACAGATACGCAGTATTTT. This gives the protein CASSFETSGNTDTQYF.

The chain uses TRBV10-2 and TRBJ1-4, with D perhaps matching TRBD1 (6 bases). This CDR3 region has 14 residues. V dropped 4 bases and J dropped 8 bases, with 14 bases sitting between them. Looked up from germline, CDR1 is WSHSY and CDR2 is SAAADI. CDR3 in amino acids: CASSAGQISEKLFF. The CDR3 DNA reads TGCGCCAGCAGTGCTGGACAGATCTCCGAAAAACTGTTTTTT.

This clone was counted between two and nine times. The chain links TRBV13 to TRBJ2-3, with 9 bases fitting TRBD1. V was clipped by 4 bases and J by 3 bases; unmatched bases: 11. Per germline, CDR1 PRHDT and CDR2 FYEKMQ (reference sequence). This CDR3 spans 17 amino acids. The CDR3 nucleotides are TGTGCCAGCAGCTCCTACCTAGACAGGGGGGGAACAGATACGCAGTATTTT. Translated: CASSSYLDRGGTDTQYF.

The chain couples TRBV10-1 to TRBJ2-1; D remains ambiguous. This CDR3 contains 14 residues. Germline-derived CDR1 and CDR2 are WNHNN and SYGVQD (reference sequence). V gave up 0 bases and J gave up 3 bases, with 6 bases separating them. The CDR3 sequence: CASSESASYNEQFF. CDR3 nucleotide sequence: TGCGCCAGCAGTGAGTCGGCCAGCTACAATGAGCAGTTCTTC.

In nucleotides, the CDR3 is TGTGCCAGATACAGTGAACTGACCGGGGAGCTGTTTTTT. Encoded protein: CARYSELTGELFF. This chain links TRBV7-8 with TRBJ2-2; no clear D. The germline V and J ends were trimmed by 9 bases and 5 bases, with 13 bases remaining between them. The CDR3 extends over 13 amino acids. Germline V lookup: CDR1 SGHVS, CDR2 FQNEAQ.

The J gene is TRBJ2-1, the V gene TRBV27; D may be TRBD1 (6 bases). V was shortened by 1 base and J by 6 bases, with 10 bases between the two germline ends. This CDR3 comprises 14 residues. CDR1 and CDR2 from the germline V gene are MNHEY and SMNVEV (reference sequence). In DNA, the CDR3 is TGTGCCAGCAGTTTATATATACAGGGCAATGAGCAGTTCTTC. Translating gives CASSLYIQGNEQFF.

Regarding this clone: Different DNA sequences within this sample yield the same CDR3. The gene calls are TRBV19 and TRBJ2-7, with TRBD1 identical over 12 bases. Looked up from germline, CDR1 is LNHDA and CDR2 is SQIVND (reference sequence). J was trimmed by 3 bases and V by 5 bases; bases with no gene match: 5. The CDR3 has 15 amino acids. CDR3 in DNA: TGTGCCAGTAGTTCCCGGGACAGGGGGCTCTACGAGCAGTACTTC. This encodes CASSSRDRGLYEQYF. Based on the CDR3 plus reference TRBV19 and TRBJ2-7, the full variable domain is DGGITQSPKYLFRKEGQNVTLSCEQNLNHDAMYWYRQDPGQGLRLIYYSQIVNDFQKGDIAEGYSVSREKKESFPLTVTSAQKNPTAFYLCASSSRDRGLYEQYFGPGTRLTVT.

V gene TRBV9 combines with J gene TRBJ2-7, with D possibly TRBD2 on 6 matching bases. This CDR3 has 15 amino acids. The germline V gene encodes CDR1 SGDLS and CDR2 YYNGEE. Trimming pared 3 bases from V and 5 bases from J, leaving 18 bases between. The CDR3 nucleotides are TGTGCCAGCAGCGAGAGGCTAGATGGGAGGAACGAGCAGTACTTC. Protein sequence: CASSERLDGRNEQYF.

This chain uses TRBV5-4 with TRBJ2-7, with 8 nucleotides matching TRBD1. CDR3 length: 15 amino acids. V shed 4 bases, J shed 3 bases, and the junction held 9 bases outside the gene matches. Germline lookup yields CDR1 SGHNT and CDR2 YYREEE (reference sequence). The CDR3 loop reads CASSARTGIYYEQYF. DNA for the CDR3: TGTGCCAGCAGCGCCCGGACAGGGATATACTACGAGCAGTACTTC.

Here the CDR3 DNA reads TGTGCCAGCAGCCCCGGACCGACTAGCGGGACCAACGAGCAGTACTTC. The encoded protein is CASSPGPTSGTNEQYF. The rearrangement links TRBV9 to TRBJ2-7; 11 bases agree with TRBD2. This CDR3 contains 16 residues. CDR1 and CDR2 (germline): SGDLS, YYNGEE. J gave up 5 bases and V 4 bases, and 11 bases lay outside the gene matches.